This TCR beta chain was recorded in a study of T-cell reconstitution after alpha-beta-depleted transplantation in children. Unique molecular identifiers were built into the TCRbeta library. TCRdb re-called the PCR reads through MiXCR, storing one row per CDR3 protein. The data hold roughly 300,000 distinct CDR3 sequences, with approximately 10% observed a single time. Germline V gene data show CDR1 as SGHRS and CDR2 as YFSETQ. V gave up 4 bases and J gave up 4 bases; unmatched junction bases: 4. This CDR3 contains 14 residues. This clonotype was detected ten times or more. The TCR sequence derives from a human donor who donated a stem cell graft to a child with acute lymphoblastic leukemia. The rearrangement links TRBV5-1 to TRBJ2-7, with 11 nucleotides matching TRBD1. Specimen: PBMCs from the stem cell graft donor, collected from the stem cell graft. The CDR3 loop is CASSGGQGDYEQYF. The CDR3, as DNA: TGCGCCAGCAGCGGGGGACAGGGGGATTACGAGCAGTACTTC.